These 2 T cell receptor beta chains were all obtained from the same sample, sequenced in a study of CD8 T cells in Susac syndrome. Random hexamers were used to reverse transcribe an amount of about 0.45 to 1 ug RNA. TCRdb re-analysed the immunoSEQ multiplex PCR reads in MiXCR, keeping a single row per CDR3 protein. The table includes under 95,000 distinct CDR3 sequences, roughly 94% detected once. Sequenced input: CD4+ T cells from PBMCs. Receptors originate from a human donor with Susac syndrome.

The rearrangement links TRBV20-1 to TRBJ2-5; the D gene is possibly TRBD1 (6 bases). CDR3 length: 15 residues. CDR1 is DFQATT, CDR2 SNEGSKA, per germline (reference sequence). The germline V and J ends were trimmed by 0 bases and 1 base, with 12 bases remaining between them. For the CDR3, the DNA is TGCAGTGCTAGAGATCACGCGACAGGCCAAGAGACCCAGTACTTC. As protein: CSARDHATGQETQYF.

The gene calls are TRBV15 and TRBJ2-5; D is perhaps TRBD1 (6 bases). Trimming took 4 bases from V and 2 from J, leaving 17 bases between them. Looked up from germline, CDR1 is LNHNV and CDR2 is YYDKDF (reference sequence). The CDR3 length is 16 residues. CDR3 region: CATSNQGRAEQETQYF. As DNA, the CDR3 is TGTGCCACCAGCAACCAGGGGCGTGCAGAACAAGAGACCCAGTACTTC.